This T cell receptor (beta chain) originates from a study of identifying expanded T cells in peripheral blood. Study-wide findings and caveats: Over about two and four weeks, about 15 and 19 clones changed, versus around 1.1 between replicates. Variance in clone template counts between approximately two-week samples significantly increased with total template count across all healthy donors.

Collection occurred without any documented infections or immune events in donors. Measured with immunoSEQ multiplex PCR; TCRdb has only the in-frame clones, and not every one. The data hold over 90,000 clones, with about 87% observed a single time. Details on this clone: Its antigen is unidentified.

The receptor was derived from a person aged 18 to 75 in good health. Sequencing used blood.

The CDR3 DNA sequence: TGTGCCAGCAGTTTTCCAGGGAGGGGGAAACTGTTTTTT. This encodes CASSFPGRGKLFF. The chain has TRBV28 and TRBJ1-4; D is perhaps TRBD1 (6 bases). Germline V gives CDR1 MDHEN, CDR2 SYDVKM. Trimming took off 3 bases at V and 11 bases at J, with 13 bases between the two ends. There are 13 residues in the CDR3.